These 10 T cell receptor beta chains came from one sample sequenced in a study of neurological immune-mediated disorders. MiXCR, applied by TCRdb to the 5' RACE reads, yields one record per CDR3 protein. The sample shows 48,000 or so distinct CDR3 sequences, over 9% of them seen only once. The specimen was PBMCs. These receptor sequences come from a woman in her thirties or forties with HTLV-1-associated myelopathy (HAM/TSP).

Many counts were recorded for this clonotype. The rearrangement joins TRBV5-1 to TRBJ1-1; D remains ambiguous. Germline CDR1 and CDR2: SGHRS and YFSETQ. CDR3 length: 12 amino acids. Trimming cost V 4 bases and J 4 bases, with 8 bases left between them. CDR3 bases: TGCGCCAGCAGCACAGCGGGCACTGAAGCTTTCTTT. It is translated as CASSTAGTEAFF.

Ten or more counts support this clonotype. V is TRBV10-2 and J is TRBJ2-3; D remains ambiguous. The CDR3 has 13 residues. V was clipped by 4 bases and J by 6 bases, with 11 bases between them. CDR1 is WSHSY, CDR2 SAAADI, per germline. In DNA, the CDR3 is TGCGCCAGCAGTGTAGGACGCGCGGATACGCAGTATTTT. Residues: CASSVGRADTQYF.

This clonotype appeared many times. The genes are TRBV14 and TRBJ2-1; 7 nucleotides agree with TRBD1. CDR3 size: 17 residues. Trimming removed 3 bases from V and 0 bases from J; junction bases left unmatched: 8. CDR1 is SGHDN and CDR2 is FVKESK in the germline V gene. The CDR3 coding sequence is TGTGCCAGCAGCCACAAAACAGGGGCCCTCTCCTACAATGAGCAGTTCTTC. This sequence encodes CASSHKTGALSYNEQFF.

This clonotype was observed many times. The gene calls are TRBV4-3 and TRBJ1-1, with a possible D match to TRBD1 (5 bases). The V end lost 1 base, the J end lost 3 bases, and 9 bases lay between the germline ends. Looked up from germline, CDR1 is LGHNA and CDR2 is YSLEER. There are 14 residues in the CDR3. This chain's CDR3 is CASSQVRDYTEAFF. In DNA form, the CDR3 reads TGCGCCAGCAGCCAAGTAAGGGACTACACTGAAGCTTTCTTT.

This clonotype came up many times. The chain carries TRBV6-5 and TRBJ2-2; D is uncertain. The CDR3 is 11 residues long. Germline V gives CDR1 MNHEY, CDR2 SVGAGI. Trimming left V 8 bases short and J 9 bases short, with 10 bases between. CDR3 sequence: CASLNNRELFF. CDR3 coding DNA: TGTGCCAGCCTAAACAACAGGGAGCTGTTTTTT.

This clonotype has at least ten counts. The chain carries TRBV7-2 and TRBJ1-2, with unresolved D. This CDR3 is 14 amino acids long. The V end was cut by 9 bases, the J end by 3 bases, with 17 bases between. Germline CDR1 SGHTA, CDR2 FQGNSA. Here the CDR3 reads CASSPQVGDYGYTF. DNA for the CDR3: TGTGCCAGTTCCCCGCAGGTTGGGGACTATGGCTACACCTTC. Looking up the rest from reference TRBV7-2 and TRBJ1-2 gives the full variable domain: GAGVSQSPSNKVTEKGKDVELRCDPISGHTALYWYRQSLGQGLEFLIYFQGNSAPDKSGLPSDRFSAERTGGSVSTLTIQRTQQEDSAVYLCASSPQVGDYGYTFGSGTRLTVV.

At least ten counts were recorded for this clonotype. The chain has TRBV20-1 and TRBJ2-1; TRBD1 agrees at 8 bases. The length of the CDR3 is 16 residues. Germline CDR1 is DFQATT and CDR2 is SNEGSKA (reference sequence). Losses at the gene ends were 3 bases for V and 5 bases for J; bases not matched to a gene: 12. CDR3 in amino acids: CSASRQGISVDNEQFF. Written as DNA, the CDR3 is TGCAGTGCTAGTAGACAGGGGATTTCGGTTGACAATGAGCAGTTCTTC.

This clonotype has a count of ten or more. The V gene is TRBV5-1, the J gene TRBJ2-2, with TRBD1 matching over 8 bases. Germline lookup yields CDR1 SGHRS and CDR2 YFSETQ. Trimming removed 0 bases from V and 7 bases from J; junction bases left unmatched: 2. The CDR3 loop spans 14 amino acids. The CDR3 protein is CASSLGQGNGELFF. The CDR3 region has the DNA TGCGCCAGCAGCTTGGGACAGGGGAACGGGGAGCTGTTTTTT.

This clonotype was counted ten times or more. The rearrangement links TRBV5-1 to TRBJ2-1; perhaps TRBD2 as D (7 bases). V gave up 2 bases and J gave up 1 base, with 19 bases separating them. The germline V gene has CDR1 SGHRS and CDR2 YFSETQ. The CDR3 has 18 amino acids. In DNA, the CDR3 is TGCGCCAGCAGCTTCCTCATGGGGGGGGCGGCTTCCTACAATGAGCAGTTCTTC. Its protein is CASSFLMGGAASYNEQFF.

This clonotype has ten or more counts. The chain links TRBV20-1 to TRBJ1-2, with D possibly being TRBD1 (5 bases). Trimming took 3 bases from V and 10 from J, leaving 33 bases between them. Germline assignment: CDR1 DFQATT and CDR2 SNEGSKA (reference sequence). There are 18 residues in the CDR3. The CDR3 bases are TGCAGTGCTAGCTTCTTAGTGTTGGGGGGGATCGAACCATCTGTCTACACCTTC. It codes for CSASFLVLGGIEPSVYTF.